The following is a T cell receptor beta chain sequence with its context. The sample comes from a study of blood T cell repertoires in COVID-19. Looking at the study overall: Sites in the United States, Italy and Spain provided acute and convalescent COVID-19 samples. PBMCs, B-cell-depleted T cells, or T cells provided the cDNA or gDNA that made up the material.

How the authors handled the data: Scientists estimated how many nucleated cells there were by amplifying reference gene primers. Profiling relied on immunoSEQ multiplex PCR, and the TCRdb table lists in-frame clones only, not all of them. From that table come the V and J calls and clone size; the DNA was used to work out D and trimming. The data contain some 330,000 clones, about 90% of them singletons. J was trimmed by 5 bases and V by 8 bases; bases with no gene match: 5. Germline-derived CDR1 and CDR2 are KGHSH and LQKENI. This CDR3 has 14 residues. This chain links TRBV18 with TRBJ2-3, with 12 bases lining up with TRBD2. What was sequenced was PBMCs or T cells enriched from blood (not recorded which). The clonotype comes from a man aged 25 to 40 who had recovered from COVID-19. The DNA for the CDR3 is TGTGCCAGCAAGACTAGCGGGGGAATAGATACGCAGTATTTT. It yields the protein CASKTSGGIDTQYF.